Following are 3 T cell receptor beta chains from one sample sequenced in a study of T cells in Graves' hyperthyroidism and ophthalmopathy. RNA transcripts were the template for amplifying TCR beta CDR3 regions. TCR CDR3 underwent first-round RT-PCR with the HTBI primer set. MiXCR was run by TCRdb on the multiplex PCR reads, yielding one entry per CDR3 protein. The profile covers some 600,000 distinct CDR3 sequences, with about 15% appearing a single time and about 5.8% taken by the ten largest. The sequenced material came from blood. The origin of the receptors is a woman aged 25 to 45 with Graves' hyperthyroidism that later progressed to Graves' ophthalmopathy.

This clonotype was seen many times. CDR3 in amino acids: CASSYSEGASIQYF. The DNA for the CDR3 is TGTGCCAGCAGTTATTCAGAGGGGGCCAGCATTCAGTACTTC. The chain links TRBV6-2 or TRBV6-3 to TRBJ2-4; 7 nucleotides align to TRBD1. The length of the CDR3 is 14 residues. CDR1 is MNHEY and CDR2 is SVGEGT in the germline V gene. Trimming removed 3 bases from V and 9 bases from J; junction bases left unmatched: 8.

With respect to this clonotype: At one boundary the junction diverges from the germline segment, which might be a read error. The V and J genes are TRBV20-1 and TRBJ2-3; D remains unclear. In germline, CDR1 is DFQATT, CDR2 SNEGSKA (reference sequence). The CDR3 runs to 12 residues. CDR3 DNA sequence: TGCACTGCTCCCCCGGTTCCCGATACGCAGTATTTT. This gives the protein CTAPPVPDTQYF.

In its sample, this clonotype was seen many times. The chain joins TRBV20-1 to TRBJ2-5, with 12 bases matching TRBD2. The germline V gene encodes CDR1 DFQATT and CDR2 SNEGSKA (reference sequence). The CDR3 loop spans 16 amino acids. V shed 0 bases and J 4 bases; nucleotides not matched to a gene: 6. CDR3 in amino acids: CSARDPASGRAETQYF. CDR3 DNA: TGCAGTGCTAGAGATCCAGCTAGCGGGAGGGCAGAGACCCAGTACTTC.